The present T cell receptor beta chain was sequenced within a study of cytomegalovirus exposure and HLA in healthy donors. PCR used 60 Vbeta primers and 13 Jbeta primers. Method: immunoSEQ multiplex PCR; TCRdb's copy keeps in-frame clones and lacks some. The profile shows tens of thousands of clones, 70% to 85% of them singletons. V dropped 2 bases and J dropped 2 bases, with 7 bases sitting between them. This CDR3 spans 13 amino acids. CDR1 is MNHEY and CDR2 is SVGAGI in the germline V gene. This clonotype was obtained from a man between 45 and 60 years old in good health and CMV-seropositive. The sample taken for sequencing was PBMCs. The chain carries TRBV6-5 and TRBJ2-7, with D possibly TRBD1 on 6 matching bases. The CDR3 bases are TGTGCCAGCAGTTACAGGGACACCTACGAGCAGTACTTC. Amino acids: CASSYRDTYEQYF.